Following are 15 T cell receptor beta chains from one sample sequenced in a study of shared clonotypes between healthy human individuals. Generated by immunoSEQ multiplex PCR, the TCRdb table keeps only in-frame clones and is missing some. The sample includes approximately 2.4 million clones, around 95% of them seen just once. The sequenced sample was naive CD4+ T cells sorted from blood. Described subset: CD45RA+ positively selected. The receptors were gathered from a man between 18 and 35 years old in good health.

The chain carries TRBV5-6 and TRBJ1-2, with TRBD1 matching over 9 bases. Losses at the gene ends were 2 bases for V and 4 bases for J; bases not matched to a gene: 6. The CDR3 covers 15 residues. CDR1 is SGHDT, CDR2 YYEEEE, per germline. DNA for the CDR3: TGTGCCAGCAGCTTTCCGGGACAGGGTCTCTATGGCTACACCTTC. Residues: CASSFPGQGLYGYTF.

The chain combines TRBV7-9 with TRBJ2-1; 9 nucleotides align to TRBD1. This CDR3 has 15 amino acids. V was clipped by 5 bases and J by 8 bases; unmatched bases: 10. Germline CDR1 reads SEHNR; CDR2 reads FQNEAQ (reference sequence). DNA for the CDR3: TGTGCCAGCAGCATTTCCGGGACAGGGTATGATGAGCAGTTCTTC. It is translated as CASSISGTGYDEQFF.

The chain couples TRBV28 to TRBJ2-7; D is unclear. With 6 bases removed from V and 3 bases from J, the gap between germline ends came to 6 bases. Germline loops: CDR1 MDHEN, CDR2 SYDVKM. This CDR3 has 11 amino acids. The chain's CDR3 is CASSKNYEQYF. CDR3 nucleotide sequence: TGTGCCAGCAGCAAAAACTACGAGCAGTACTTC.

The CDR3 coding sequence is TGTGCCAGCTCGCCGTCGGGTGCGCCTCATCAGCCCCAGCATTTT. Translated, it gives CASSPSGAPHQPQHF. The chain employs TRBV18 and TRBJ1-5; D unresolved. The CDR3 loop spans 15 amino acids. Trimming cost V 6 bases and J 5 bases, with 17 bases left between them. CDR1 and CDR2 (germline): KGHSH, LQKENI.

The rearrangement joins TRBV20-1 to TRBJ2-1; D perhaps matches TRBD2 (6 bases). V shed 1 base and J shed 12 bases, with 10 bases lying between them. There are 11 residues in the CDR3. CDR1 and CDR2 (germline): DFQATT, SNEGSKA (reference sequence). The chain's CDR3 is CSARVEGGQFF. DNA of the CDR3: TGCAGTGCTAGAGTAGAGGGAGGGCAGTTCTTC.

This CDR3 reads CAWSNGQGRTEAFF. The CDR3 DNA reads as TGTGCCTGGAGCAATGGACAGGGACGGACTGAAGCTTTCTTT. The V and J genes are TRBV30 and TRBJ1-1; TRBD1 agrees at 8 bases. Germline values: CDR1 GTSNPN, CDR2 SVGIG (reference sequence). V shed 3 bases and J 5 bases; nucleotides not matched to a gene: 8. This CDR3 has 14 residues. The full variable domain, rest sourced from reference TRBV30 and TRBJ1-1, is SQTIHQWPATLVQPVGSPLSLECTVEGTSNPNLYWYRQAAGRGLQLLFYSVGIGQISSEVPQNLSASRPQDRQFILSSKKLLLSDSGFYLCAWSNGQGRTEAFFGQGTRLTVV.

Details on this clone: The same CDR3 can be traced to other DNA sequences in this sample. The CDR3 nucleotides are TGTGCCAGCAGCTTAGCGGGGCTTAATTCACCCCTCCACTTT. Its translation is CASSLAGLNSPLHF. The V gene is TRBV7-2, the J gene TRBJ1-6, with D perhaps matching TRBD1 (5 bases). This CDR3 has 14 residues. Germline assignment: CDR1 SGHTA and CDR2 FQGNSA. V lost 0 bases and J lost 6, with 6 bases in between.

This clone was counted a single time. This chain uses TRBV6-5 with TRBJ1-6, with 7 nucleotides matching TRBD1. The CDR3 runs to 14 residues. The V gene's germline CDR1 is MNHEY and CDR2 SVGAGI. V lost 2 bases and J lost 13; bases outside the gene matches: 8. The CDR3 region is CASSYRGPPAPLHF. In DNA, the CDR3 is TGTGCCAGCAGTTACAGGGGGCCCCCCGCCCCCCTCCACTTT.

The chain joins TRBV5-6 to TRBJ2-7; a possible D gene is TRBD2 (5 bases). Germline loops: CDR1 SGHDT, CDR2 YYEEEE. The ends were cut back, 2 bases at V and 0 bases at J, with 9 bases in the middle. There are 14 residues in the CDR3. CDR3 amino acids: CASSFGAVSYEQYF. The CDR3 bases are TGTGCCAGCAGCTTTGGAGCGGTCTCCTACGAGCAGTACTTC.

The CDR3 is CASPSSRDTDTQYF. For the CDR3, the DNA is TGTGCCAGTCCCAGCAGTAGGGACACAGATACGCAGTATTTT. The rearrangement joins TRBV5-4 to TRBJ2-3; D ambiguous. Trimming pared 8 bases from V and 2 bases from J, leaving 15 bases between. Germline values: CDR1 SGHNT, CDR2 YYREEE (reference sequence). The CDR3 runs 14 residues.

The V and J genes are TRBV5-8 and TRBJ2-7; D gene ambiguous. The CDR3 consists of 13 residues. Germline loops: CDR1 SGHTS, CDR2 YDEGEE. Trimming cost V 2 bases and J 0 bases, with 6 bases left between them. CDR3 protein: CASSLFRSYEQYF. The CDR3 coding sequence is TGTGCCAGCAGCTTATTCCGCTCCTACGAGCAGTACTTC. Full variable domain (remainder filled in from reference TRBV5-8 and TRBJ2-7): EAGVTQSPTHLIKTRGQQATLRCSPISGHTSVYWYQQALGLGLQFLLWYDEGEERNRGNFPPRFSGRQFPNYSSELNVNALELEDSALYLCASSLFRSYEQYFGPGTRLTVT.

The rearrangement links TRBV7-9 to TRBJ1-3; 7 bases map to TRBD1. The CDR3 runs to 16 residues. The J segment lost 4 bases and the V segment lost 0 bases, leaving 6 bases of the junction unmatched. Germline V CDR1 and CDR2: SEHNR, FQNEAQ (reference sequence). This CDR3 reads CASSLAVTGTGNTIYF. The DNA of the CDR3 is TGTGCCAGCAGCTTAGCGGTGACAGGGACAGGAAACACCATATATTTT.

The rearrangement links TRBV5-1 to TRBJ2-1, with TRBD2 identical over 7 bases. The junction had 9 bases not matched to a gene; V was cut back by 0 bases and J by 0 bases. CDR1 SGHRS and CDR2 YFSETQ come from the germline V gene. This CDR3 spans 18 amino acids. CDR3 amino acids: CASSLEASGATSYNEQFF. In nucleotides, the CDR3 is TGCGCCAGCAGCTTGGAGGCTAGCGGAGCTACCTCCTACAATGAGCAGTTCTTC.

The rearrangement uses TRBV5-1 and TRBJ2-7; TRBD2 matches 9 bases. The CDR3 loop spans 15 amino acids. Germline values: CDR1 SGHRS, CDR2 YFSETQ. V lost 0 bases to trimming and J lost 2 bases; unmatched junction nucleotides: 3. This chain's CDR3 is CASSLEASGAYEQYF. The DNA of the CDR3 is TGCGCCAGCAGCTTGGAGGCTAGCGGGGCCTACGAGCAGTACTTC.

The chain recombines TRBV10-3 with TRBJ1-6; TRBD1 agrees at 8 bases. The CDR3 has 16 residues. Germline CDR1 reads ENHRY; CDR2 reads SYGVKD. The junction had 8 bases not matched to a gene; V was cut back by 5 bases and J by 5 bases. CDR3 nucleotides: TGTGCCATCAGTTTACTGGACAGGGAAGATAATTCACCCCTCCACTTT. It yields the protein CAISLLDREDNSPLHF.